Detailed here is one T cell receptor (beta chain). The antigen remains unidentified. CDR1 MGHRA and CDR2 YSYEKL come from the germline V gene. This CDR3 comprises 16 residues. The ends were cut back, 2 bases at V and 1 base at J, with 14 bases in the middle. The multiple sclerosis controls consisted of treatment-naive patients with relapsing-remitting disease, either stable or active. Negative isolation was applied to CD8+ and CD4+ T cells, and FACS enrichment was applied to TEMRA cells. This entry comes from a study of CD8 T cells in Susac syndrome. Study-wide results and limits: The study conceded that its TCR sequencing and HLA analysis involved relatively few individuals.

With random hexamers, 0.5 to 1 ug RNA was reverse transcribed. Across 54 Vbeta and 13 Jbeta, TCR beta CDR3 was amplified with immunoSEQ multiplex PCR. TCRdb independently ran MiXCR on the immunoSEQ multiplex PCR reads; one entry per CDR3 protein. The repertoire includes about 250,000 distinct CDR3 sequences, 90% to 95% of them detected once, and 0.065% to 0.08% sits in the top ten. The sample comprised CD4+ T cells from PBMCs. This sequence was found in a human donor with multiple sclerosis. The chain joins TRBV4-1 to TRBJ1-1; possible D gene TRBD1, 6 bases. The CDR3: CASSQLPGHRNTEAFF. CDR3 coding DNA: TGCGCCAGCAGCCAATTACCGGGACATAGGAACACTGAAGCTTTCTTT.